This T cell receptor beta chain emerged from a study of T cell changes during pregnancy in multiple sclerosis. Here immunoSEQ multiplex PCR was the method, and the copy in TCRdb shows in-frame clones only, minus some. The sample consists of 30,000 to 45,000 clones, 91% of them appearing once. Germline V CDR1 and CDR2: SGHRS, YFSETQ. The CDR3 sequence is 15 residues long. Trimming cost V 2 bases and J 4 bases; bases outside gene matches: 7. The sample in question was CD8+ T cells from peripheral blood mononuclear cells, obtained in the second trimester of pregnancy. This receptor was taken from a female donor with multiple sclerosis, enrolled in a pregnancy study. V and J are TRBV5-1 and TRBJ2-3, with TRBD2 matching over 7 bases. The DNA of the CDR3 is TGCGCCAGCAGCTTCCCGGGGGGTGGGTCAGATACGCAGTATTTT. This sequence encodes CASSFPGGGSDTQYF.